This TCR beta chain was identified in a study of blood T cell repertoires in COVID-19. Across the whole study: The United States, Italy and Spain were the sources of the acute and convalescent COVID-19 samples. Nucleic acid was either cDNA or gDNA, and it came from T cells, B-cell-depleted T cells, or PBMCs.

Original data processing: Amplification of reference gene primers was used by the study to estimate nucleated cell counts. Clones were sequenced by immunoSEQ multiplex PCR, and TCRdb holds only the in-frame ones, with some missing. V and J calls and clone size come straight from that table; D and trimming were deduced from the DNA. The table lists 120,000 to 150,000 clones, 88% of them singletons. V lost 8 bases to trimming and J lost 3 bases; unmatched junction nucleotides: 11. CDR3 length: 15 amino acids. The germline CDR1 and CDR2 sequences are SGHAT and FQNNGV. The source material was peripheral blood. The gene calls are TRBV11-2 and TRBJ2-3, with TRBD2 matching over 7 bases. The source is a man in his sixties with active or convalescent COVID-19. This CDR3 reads CASAWEGRSTDTQYF. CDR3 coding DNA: TGTGCCAGCGCGTGGGAGGGCCGATCGACAGATACGCAGTATTTT.